The 23 T cell receptor beta chains below all came from one sample that was sequenced in a study of immune characterization of retroperitoneal liposarcoma. TCRdb itself ran the PCR reads through MiXCR, one entry per CDR3 protein. Among 9,500 to 12,000 distinct CDR3 sequences listed, roughly 29% were seen once. The sequenced sample consisted of tumor tissue. The receptor source for this set is a female donor with retroperitoneal liposarcoma.

The V gene is TRBV7-2, the J gene TRBJ2-4, with TRBD1 identical over 11 bases. The J call is in doubt because the DNA end fits TRBJ2-1 better. This CDR3 has 15 residues. Germline CDR1 reads SGHTA; CDR2 reads FQGNSA. Here the CDR3 reads CASSPGQGVSNEQFF. The CDR3 DNA sequence: TGTGCCAGCAGCCCGGGACAGGGGGTTTCGAATGAGCAGTTCTTC.

The rearrangement links TRBV6-1 to TRBJ2-1; D remains ambiguous. The germline V gene has CDR1 MNHNS and CDR2 SASEGT. This CDR3 has 11 amino acids. V was clipped by 6 bases and J by 13 bases, with 13 bases between them. The CDR3 spells CASSQGRTQFF. CDR3 bases: TGTGCCAGCAGCCAAGGACGGACCCAGTTCTTC.

This clonotype was observed at least ten times. This chain joins TRBV6-1 and TRBJ2-1; D unresolved. The CDR3 is 14 amino acids. The V gene lost 2 bases and the J gene lost 10 bases, with 15 bases spanning the gap. The germline CDR1 and CDR2 sequences are MNHNS and SASEGT. In DNA form, the CDR3 reads TGTGCCAGCAGTGAATTTTACGGCTCCTACGAGCAGTTCTTC. This translates into CASSEFYGSYEQFF.

This clonotype was detected only a few times. The V and J genes are TRBV6-1 and TRBJ1-1; D remains unclear. The CDR3 has 13 amino acids. Germline V gene sequence: CDR1 MNHNS, CDR2 SASEGT. V was trimmed by 6 bases and J by 2 bases, leaving 10 bases between them. The CDR3 DNA is TGTGCCAGCAGCCGTGTCTCAAACACTGAAGCTTTCTTT. Protein product: CASSRVSNTEAFF.

By sample share, this clonotype is medium-sized. This sequence joins TRBV12-3 or TRBV12-4 and TRBJ2-1; the match to TRBD1 covers 7 bases. The DNA end is a closer match to TRBJ2-7, so the J assignment may be wrong. The CDR3 is made up of 13 amino acids. The CDR3 protein is CASSFRQGSEQYF. The CDR3 nucleotides read TGTGCCAGCAGTTTCCGACAGGGAAGCGAGCAGTACTTC.

The sample holds a few counts of this clonotype. J is TRBJ2-1 and V is TRBV7-8, with D maybe TRBD1 (6 bases). The ends were cut back, 4 bases at V and 10 bases at J, with 14 bases in the middle. Germline CDR1 reads SGHVS; CDR2 reads FQNEAQ. This CDR3 is 13 amino acids long. DNA for the CDR3: TGTGCCAGCAGCTCCGGGGACAACTACGAGCAGTTCTTC. This translates into CASSSGDNYEQFF.

This clonotype was observed a few times. The V call is TRBV6-1, the J call TRBJ1-1; possibly TRBD1 for D (5 bases). Trimming stripped 7 bases from V and 5 bases from J, with 14 bases between. The CDR3 contains 13 residues. Germline V gives CDR1 MNHNS, CDR2 SASEGT. The CDR3 sequence is CASTEGAVTEAFF. Here the CDR3 DNA reads TGTGCCAGCACCGAAGGGGCAGTGACTGAAGCTTTCTTT.

This chain connects TRBV12-3 or TRBV12-4 to TRBJ2-1; 12 positions match TRBD1. The trim removed 1 base at V and 8 bases at J, leaving 6 bases unmatched. The CDR3 runs 16 residues. In DNA, the CDR3 is TGTGCCAGCAGTTTAGGCGGGGACAGGGGGCTTCATGAGCAGTTCTTC. Translation: CASSLGGDRGLHEQFF.

V gene TRBV7-9 combines with J gene TRBJ2-1, with a tentative D call TRBD1 (5 bases). The V gene's germline CDR1 is SEHNR and CDR2 FQNEAQ (reference sequence). This CDR3 region has 15 residues. Trimming took off 1 base at V and 13 bases at J, with 20 bases between the two ends. Here the CDR3 reads CASSLDPGIEETQFF. CDR3 bases: TGTGCCAGCAGCTTAGACCCAGGGATCGAAGAGACCCAGTTCTTC.

V gene TRBV27 combines with J gene TRBJ2-5, with a weak D call TRBD1 (6 bases). The better agreement between TRBJ2-7 and the DNA end casts doubt on the J call. Germline loops: CDR1 MNHEY, CDR2 SMNVEV (reference sequence). This CDR3 contains 14 residues. The CDR3 DNA reads TGTGCCAGCAGTTTAAGGGACACCTCCTACGAGCAGTACTTC. This translates into CASSLRDTSYEQYF.

The chain is built from TRBV11-2 and TRBJ2-1, with 7 nucleotides matching TRBD2. The J call is doubtful: the DNA matches TRBJ2-5 better. CDR1 SGHAT and CDR2 FQNNGV come from the germline V gene. This CDR3 is 15 amino acids long. In nucleotides, the CDR3 is TGTGCCAGCAGCTTAGGTCTAGCGGCAAAAGAGACCCAGTACTTC. Translation: CASSLGLAAKETQYF.

Ten or more counts support this clonotype. The rearrangement joins TRBV12-3 or TRBV12-4 to TRBJ2-3; D perhaps matches TRBD2 (5 bases). This CDR3 has 17 amino acids. The V gene lost 2 bases and the J gene lost 1 base, with 16 bases spanning the gap. CDR3 nucleotide sequence: TGTGCCAGCAGTTTAAGAGGGTACCTCTCGGGCACAGATACGCAGTATTTT. This encodes CASSLRGYLSGTDTQYF.

The chain carries TRBV7-2 and TRBJ2-1; 7 bases fit TRBD2. The DNA end is more similar to TRBJ2-7, so the J call may be wrong. This CDR3 has 16 amino acids. CDR1 is SGHTA and CDR2 is FQGNSA in the germline V gene. In DNA, the CDR3 is TGTGCCAGCAGCTTAGCGTCCAGCGGGACCTACAATGAGCAGTACTTC. This translates into CASSLASSGTYNEQYF.

The rearrangement joins TRBV12-3 or TRBV12-4 to TRBJ2-7; D may be TRBD2 (6 bases). Between the trimmed V and J ends, which lost 2 bases and 5 bases, there was a span of 7 bases. The CDR3 spans 12 residues. The CDR3 reads CASSLTGDEQYF. In nucleotides, the CDR3 is TGTGCCAGCAGTTTAACGGGAGACGAGCAGTACTTC.

The table lists this clonotype with a few counts. The V gene is TRBV7-3, the J gene TRBJ2-3; D remains ambiguous. The CDR3 covers 12 residues. Germline CDR1 SGHTA, CDR2 FQGTGA. Trimming took 8 bases from V and 1 from J, leaving 7 bases between them. The chain's CDR3 is CASARRTDTQYF. CDR3 DNA: TGTGCCAGCGCTCGGCGCACAGATACGCAGTATTTT.

This clonotype was observed a few times. Compared with germline, one end of the junction differs, possibly owing to a read error. This chain connects TRBV7-7 to TRBJ2-1; 8 bases agree with TRBD1. The germline gives CDR1 SSHAT, CDR2 FNYEAQ (reference sequence). This CDR3 is 13 amino acids long. DNA for the CDR3: TGTGCTAGCAGCTTAGGACAGGGCTACGAGCAGTTCTTC. It specifies CASSLGQGYEQFF. The full variable domain, in which reference TRBV7-7 and TRBJ2-1 provide the parts outside the CDR3, is GAGVSQSPRYKVTKRGQDVTLRCDPISSHATLYWYQQALGQGPEFLTYFNYEAQPDKSGLPSDRFSAERPEGSISTLTIQRTEQRDSAMYRCASSLGQGYEQFFGPGTRLTVL.

Within the sample, this clonotype is medium-sized. At one boundary the junction diverges from the germline segment, which might be a read error. The chain's CDR3 is CASSSRLAGFSTDTQYF. DNA for the CDR3: TGTGCTAGCAGCTCCAGGCTAGCGGGGTTCAGCACAGATACGCAGTATTTT. The J gene is TRBJ2-3, the V gene TRBV7-7; 9 bases map to TRBD2. The germline V gene encodes CDR1 SSHAT and CDR2 FNYEAQ (reference sequence). The CDR3 has 17 amino acids.

This clonotype was seen a handful of times. The chain joins TRBV5-1 to TRBJ2-5, with D possibly being TRBD1 (6 bases). Gene TRBJ2-1 matches the end of the DNA better, so the J call may be wrong. Germline lookup yields CDR1 SGHRS and CDR2 YFSETQ. The CDR3 has 14 amino acids. In DNA, the CDR3 is TGCGCCAGCAGCTTGCGGGTCAGGGGCGGTGAGCAGTTCTTC. It is translated as CASSLRVRGGEQFF.

This clonotype was counted at least ten times. J is TRBJ1-3 and V is TRBV6-1; a weak D match, TRBD1 (5 bases). From germline, CDR1 is MNHNS and CDR2 SASEGT. V lost 6 bases to trimming and J lost 0 bases, with 9 bases between them. This CDR3 is built from 14 residues. The CDR3 sequence: CASRNQGSGNTIYF. The DNA for the CDR3 is TGTGCCAGCAGAAATCAGGGCTCTGGAAACACCATATATTTT.

The rearrangement links TRBV6-1 to TRBJ2-5; the D gene is possibly TRBD1 (6 bases). Germline loops: CDR1 MNHNS, CDR2 SASEGT. The CDR3 is made up of 15 amino acids. Trimming took off 2 bases at V and 5 bases at J, with 15 bases between the two ends. The CDR3 DNA is TGTGCCAGCAGTGAATCTATAGGGACAAGGGAGACCCAGTACTTC. As protein: CASSESIGTRETQYF.

The chain recombines TRBV6-1 with TRBJ2-1, with D perhaps matching TRBD2 (6 bases). The J call could be wrong; TRBJ2-7 is a better fit for the DNA end. From germline, CDR1 is MNHNS and CDR2 SASEGT. CDR3 length: 14 residues. The CDR3 bases are TGTGCCAGTTGGAGGGGAAGGACTAATTACGAGCAGTACTTC. Translating it yields CASWRGRTNYEQYF.

The rearrangement links TRBV5-1 to TRBJ2-1; 8 nucleotides line up with TRBD1. The V and J ends lost 6 bases and 2 bases, in that order; junction bases with no gene match: 7. The CDR3 loop spans 15 amino acids. Germline CDR1 SGHRS, CDR2 YFSETQ. CDR3 sequence (DNA): TGCGCCAGCATGACGACAGGGGTTACCTACAATGAGCAGTTCTTC. This sequence encodes CASMTTGVTYNEQFF.

The chain combines TRBV11-3 with TRBJ1-2, with no clear D. Germline assignment: CDR1 SGHNT and CDR2 YENEEA. This CDR3 has 15 residues. Trimming left V 1 base short and J 6 bases short, with 15 bases between. CDR3 DNA: TGTGCCAGCAGCTTAGGATCCTACTCTGAAGATGGCTACACCTTC. Translation: CASSLGSYSEDGYTF.